Below are 10 T cell receptor beta chains sequenced from a single sample in a study of human thymus T cells. Method: immunoSEQ multiplex PCR; TCRdb's copy keeps in-frame clones and lacks some. The table records fewer than 55,000 clones, approximately 95% of them present only once. The sequenced material came from blood. These receptors all come from a boy in the first two years of life with a congenital heart defect but otherwise immunologically healthy.

The CDR3 region has the DNA TGTGCCAGCAGCTTGGAAGGGGGCCGCAATCAGCCCCAGCATTTT. As protein: CASSLEGGRNQPQHF. The V and J genes are TRBV5-8 and TRBJ1-5; 7 bases align to TRBD1. Germline CDR1 SGHTS, CDR2 YDEGEE. The CDR3 length is 15 residues. With V trimmed by 0 bases and J by 2 bases, 2 bases remained unmatched.

The CDR3 DNA follows: TGTGCCTGGAGTCGGCAGGGAGCTGAAAAACTGTTTTTT. This translates into CAWSRQGAEKLFF. The J gene is TRBJ1-4, the V gene TRBV30; possible D gene TRBD1, 5 bases. Germline V gene sequence: CDR1 GTSNPN, CDR2 SVGIG (reference sequence). The CDR3 totals 13 residues. V lost 2 bases to trimming and J lost 7 bases, with 11 bases between them.

The chain employs TRBV7-4 and TRBJ1-5; TRBD1 agrees at 11 bases. V lost 5 bases, J lost 0 bases, and 6 bases stayed unmatched. CDR1 and CDR2 from the germline V gene are SGHVT and SQSDAQ. The CDR3 consists of 17 residues. CDR3 amino acids: CASSPADRGHSNQPQHF. The CDR3 DNA follows: TGTGCCAGCAGCCCCGCGGACAGGGGGCATAGCAATCAGCCCCAGCATTTT.

The J gene is TRBJ2-2, the V gene TRBV5-1, with a weak D call TRBD1 (5 bases). This CDR3 is built from 13 residues. Germline CDR1 SGHRS, CDR2 YFSETQ. Trimming pared 4 bases from V and 4 bases from J, leaving 8 bases between. DNA for the CDR3: TGCGCCAGCAGCGCTCAGGGCACCGGGGAGCTGTTTTTT. As protein: CASSAQGTGELFF.

This chain connects TRBV7-6 to TRBJ1-5; D is possibly TRBD1 (5 bases). Germline V lookup: CDR1 SGHVS, CDR2 FNYEAQ. V was shortened by 1 base and J by 6 bases, with 13 bases between the two germline ends. The CDR3 runs 15 residues. The CDR3 spells CASSLGAGRGQPQHF. CDR3 in DNA: TGTGCCAGCAGCTTAGGGGCAGGGCGAGGTCAGCCCCAGCATTTT.

V gene TRBV29-1 combines with J gene TRBJ1-1; 7 bases are shared with TRBD1. The CDR3 spans 10 residues. With 6 bases clipped from V and 6 bases from J, the junction kept 1 base outside the gene matches. CDR1 SQVTM and CDR2 ANQGSEA come from the germline V gene. The CDR3 DNA is TGCAGCGTGACAGGGTCTGAAGCTTTCTTT. Its protein is CSVTGSEAFF.

V gene TRBV13 combines with J gene TRBJ2-7; weak D call: TRBD2 (7 bases). The CDR3 is 15 residues long. From germline, CDR1 is PRHDT and CDR2 FYEKMQ (reference sequence). V lost 3 bases and J 3 bases, leaving 15 bases between the germline ends. CDR3 sequence (DNA): TGTGCCAGCAGCTTGGGGGCTAGCGGAGGCTACGAGCAGTACTTC. It yields the protein CASSLGASGGYEQYF.

The rearrangement joins TRBV5-1 to TRBJ1-3; D is possibly TRBD1 (5 bases). The CDR3 runs 13 residues. Germline CDR1 and CDR2: SGHRS and YFSETQ. V lost 0 bases and J lost 5, with 6 bases in between. In nucleotides, the CDR3 is TGCGCCAGCAGCTTGGCAGGGAGAAACACCATATATTTT. Protein sequence: CASSLAGRNTIYF.

The chain has TRBV5-1 and TRBJ1-2; D is unresolved. The V gene lost 0 bases and the J gene lost 0 bases, with 6 bases spanning the gap. Germline assignment: CDR1 SGHRS and CDR2 YFSETQ. CDR3 size: 14 residues. CDR3 bases: TGCGCCAGCAGCTTGGGCGGGTCTAACTATGGCTACACCTTC. Translating gives CASSLGGSNYGYTF.

This chain joins TRBV28 and TRBJ2-5, with 10 bases that match TRBD1. Trimming cost V 6 bases and J 5 bases; bases outside gene matches: 12. Germline V gene lookup returns CDR1 MDHEN and CDR2 SYDVKM. This CDR3 contains 16 residues. CDR3 protein: CASSPLGTGEVETQYF. The CDR3 bases are TGTGCCAGCAGCCCCTTAGGGACAGGGGAGGTGGAGACCCAGTACTTC.